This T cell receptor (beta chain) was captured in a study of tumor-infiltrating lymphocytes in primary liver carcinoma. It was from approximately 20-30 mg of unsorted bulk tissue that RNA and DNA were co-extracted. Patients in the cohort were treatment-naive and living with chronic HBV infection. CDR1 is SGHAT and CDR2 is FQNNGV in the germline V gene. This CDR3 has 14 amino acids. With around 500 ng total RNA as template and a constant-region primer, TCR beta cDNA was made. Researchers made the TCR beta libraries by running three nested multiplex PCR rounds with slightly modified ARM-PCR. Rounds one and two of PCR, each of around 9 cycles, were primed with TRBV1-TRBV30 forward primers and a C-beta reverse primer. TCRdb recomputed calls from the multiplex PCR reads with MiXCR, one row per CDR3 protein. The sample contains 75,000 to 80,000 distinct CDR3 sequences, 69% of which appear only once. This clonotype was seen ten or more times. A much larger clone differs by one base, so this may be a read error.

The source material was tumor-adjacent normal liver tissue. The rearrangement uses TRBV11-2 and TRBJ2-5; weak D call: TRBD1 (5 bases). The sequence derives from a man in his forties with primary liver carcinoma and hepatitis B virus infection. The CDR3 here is CASSPGHVQGTQYF. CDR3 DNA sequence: TGTGCCAGCAGCCCCGGACACGTACAAGGGACCCAGTACTTC. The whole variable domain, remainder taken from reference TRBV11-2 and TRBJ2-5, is EAGVAQSPRYKIIEKRQSVAFWCNPISGHATLYWYQQILGQGPKLLIQFQNNGVVDDSQLPKDRFSAERLKGVDSTLKIQPAKLEDSAVYLCASSPGHVQGTQYFGPGTRLLVL.